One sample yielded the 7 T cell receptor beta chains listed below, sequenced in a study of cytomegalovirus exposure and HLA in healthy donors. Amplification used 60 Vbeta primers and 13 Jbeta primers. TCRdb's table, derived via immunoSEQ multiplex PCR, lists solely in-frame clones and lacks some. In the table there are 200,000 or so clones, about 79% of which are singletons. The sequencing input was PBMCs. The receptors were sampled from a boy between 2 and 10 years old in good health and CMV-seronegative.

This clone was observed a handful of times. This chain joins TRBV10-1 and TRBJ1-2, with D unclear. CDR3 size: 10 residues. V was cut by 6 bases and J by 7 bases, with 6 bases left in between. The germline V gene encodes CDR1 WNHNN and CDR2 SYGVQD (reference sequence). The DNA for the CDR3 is TGCGCCAGCAGGGTCGGTGGCTACACCTTC. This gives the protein CASRVGGYTF.

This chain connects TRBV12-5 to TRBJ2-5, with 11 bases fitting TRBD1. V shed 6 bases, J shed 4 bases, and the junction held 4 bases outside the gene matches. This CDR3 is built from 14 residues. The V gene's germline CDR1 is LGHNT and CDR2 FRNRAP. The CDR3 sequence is CASGQGQGGETQYF. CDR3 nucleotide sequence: TGTGCTAGTGGACAGGGACAGGGGGGAGAGACCCAGTACTTC.

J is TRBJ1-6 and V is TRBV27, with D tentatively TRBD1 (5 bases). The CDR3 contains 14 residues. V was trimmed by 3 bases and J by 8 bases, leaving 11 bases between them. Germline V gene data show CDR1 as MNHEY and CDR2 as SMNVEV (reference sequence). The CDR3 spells CASSLVQGYSPLHF. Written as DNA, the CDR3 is TGTGCCAGCAGTTTGGTCCAGGGATATTCACCCCTCCACTTT.

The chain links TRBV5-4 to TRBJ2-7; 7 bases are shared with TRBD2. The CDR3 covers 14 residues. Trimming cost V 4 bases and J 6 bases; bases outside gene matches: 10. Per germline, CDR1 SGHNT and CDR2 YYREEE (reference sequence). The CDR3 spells CASSRLAPRSEQYF. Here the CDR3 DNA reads TGTGCCAGCAGCCGACTAGCCCCCCGCAGCGAGCAGTACTTC.

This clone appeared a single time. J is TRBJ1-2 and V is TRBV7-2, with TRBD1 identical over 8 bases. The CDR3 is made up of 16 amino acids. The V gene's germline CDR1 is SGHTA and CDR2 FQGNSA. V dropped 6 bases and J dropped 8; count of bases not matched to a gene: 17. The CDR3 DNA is TGTGCCAGCAGTAGGATCCCAGGGGGCGCCGGGGAGGGCTACACCTTC. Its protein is CASSRIPGGAGEGYTF.

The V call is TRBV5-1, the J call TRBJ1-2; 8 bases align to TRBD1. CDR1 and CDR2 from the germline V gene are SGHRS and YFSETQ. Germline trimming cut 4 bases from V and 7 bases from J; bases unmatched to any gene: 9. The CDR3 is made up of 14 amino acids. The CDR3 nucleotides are TGCGCCAGCAGCCACGCGACAGGGGAAGGTGGCTACACCTTC. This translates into CASSHATGEGGYTF.

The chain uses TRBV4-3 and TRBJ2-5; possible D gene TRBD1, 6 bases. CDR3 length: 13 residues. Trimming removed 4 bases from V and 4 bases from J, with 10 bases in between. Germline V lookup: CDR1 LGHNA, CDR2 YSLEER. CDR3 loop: CASSRNRAETQYF. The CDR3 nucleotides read TGCGCCAGCAGCCGCAACAGGGCAGAGACCCAGTACTTC.